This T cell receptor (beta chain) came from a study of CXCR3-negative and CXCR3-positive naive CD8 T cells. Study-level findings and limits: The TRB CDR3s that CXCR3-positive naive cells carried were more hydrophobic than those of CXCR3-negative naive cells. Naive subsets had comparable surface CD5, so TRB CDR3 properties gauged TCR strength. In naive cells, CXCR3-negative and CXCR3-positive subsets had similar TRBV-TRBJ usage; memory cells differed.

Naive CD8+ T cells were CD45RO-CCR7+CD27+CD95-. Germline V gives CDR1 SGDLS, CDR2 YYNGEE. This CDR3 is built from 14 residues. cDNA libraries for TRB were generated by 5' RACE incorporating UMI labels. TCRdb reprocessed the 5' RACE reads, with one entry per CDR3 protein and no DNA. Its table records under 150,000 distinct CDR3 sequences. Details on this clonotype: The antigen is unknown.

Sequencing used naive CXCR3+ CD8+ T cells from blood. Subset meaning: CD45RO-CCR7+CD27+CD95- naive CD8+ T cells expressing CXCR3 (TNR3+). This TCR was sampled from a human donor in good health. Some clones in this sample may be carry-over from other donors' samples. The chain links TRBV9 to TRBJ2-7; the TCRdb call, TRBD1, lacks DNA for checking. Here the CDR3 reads CASSLGGISYEQYF.